A selection of T cell receptor beta chains follows, all from one sample in a study of cytomegalovirus exposure and HLA in healthy donors. Measured with immunoSEQ multiplex PCR; TCRdb has only the in-frame clones, and not every one. The sample table includes tens of thousands of clones. The source material was PBMCs. The receptors derive from a male donor in good health and CMV-seronegative. The CDR3 runs from the conserved cysteine through the conserved F or W. A D gene is named only where the DNA matches it firmly.

V gene,J gene,CDR3 length,D gene,CDR3 protein,CDR3 DNA
TRBV5-1,TRBJ2-7,14,TRBD1,CASSLGTGLYEQYF,TGCGCCAGCAGCCTAGGGACAGGGCTCTACGAGCAGTACTTC
TRBV6-1,TRBJ2-3,15,.,CASSITGIPTDTQYF,TGTGCCAGCAGCATTACAGGGATCCCCACAGATACGCAGTATTTT
TRBV11-2,TRBJ2-7,16,.,CASSSPIGQLLYEQYF,TGTGCCAGCAGCTCCCCGATCGGACAACTGCTATACGAGCAGTACTTC
TRBV5-1,TRBJ1-1,14,TRBD1,CASSDRVGNTEAFF,TGCGCCAGCAGCGACAGGGTTGGGAACACTGAAGCTTTCTTT
TRBV7-9,TRBJ2-7,14,.,CASSRTESAYEQYF,TGTGCCAGCAGCCGGACAGAGAGCGCCTACGAGCAGTACTTC
TRBV19,TRBJ2-1,18,.,CASSFPRDSQSSYNEQFF,TGTGCCAGTAGTTTCCCCCGGGACTCCCAAAGCTCCTACAATGAGCAGTTCTTC
TRBV6-5,TRBJ2-7,14,.,CASSDLSPGYEQYF,TGTGCCAGCAGTGATCTGTCTCCAGGCTACGAGCAGTACTTC
TRBV4-3,TRBJ1-1,13,.,CASSLTGNTEAFF,TGCGCCAGCAGCCTCACAGGGAACACTGAAGCTTTCTTT
TRBV2,TRBJ2-3,14,TRBD2,CASSDVGRTDTQYF,TGTGCCAGCAGTGACGTCGGGAGGACAGATACGCAGTATTTT
TRBV29-1,TRBJ2-1,17,.,CSVDLTGLANSYNEQFF,TGCAGCGTTGACCTCACGGGCCTAGCGAACTCCTACAATGAGCAGTTCTTC
TRBV7-9,TRBJ1-1,15,TRBD1,CASSSQGAVNTEAFF,TGTGCCAGCAGCTCGCAGGGGGCAGTGAACACTGAAGCTTTCTTT
TRBV5-1,TRBJ2-2,14,.,CASSLGGLAGELFF,TGCGCCAGCAGCTTGGGGGGACTGGCCGGGGAGCTGTTTTTT
TRBV28,TRBJ2-3,13,.,CANRDTSTDTQYF,TGTGCCAACCGGGACACTAGCACAGATACGCAGTATTTT
TRBV7-9,TRBJ1-1,13,.,CASSLAQNTEAFF,TGTGCCAGCAGCTTAGCACAGAACACTGAAGCTTTCTTT
TRBV29-1,TRBJ2-7,16,.,CSVETGESSSAYEQYF,TGCAGCGTTGAAACGGGGGAGAGTTCTAGCGCCTACGAGCAGTACTTC
TRBV9,TRBJ2-4,14,.,CASSDDRAKNIQYF,TGTGCCAGCAGCGACGACAGGGCCAAAAACATTCAGTACTTC